This TCR beta chain was found in a study of T-cell reconstitution after alpha-beta-depleted transplantation in children. The sample holds a few counts of this clonotype. CDR3 size: 14 residues. V was cut by 5 bases and J by 3 bases, with 11 bases left in between. The germline gives CDR1 MNHEY, CDR2 SMNVEV (reference sequence). Using unique molecular identifiers, the investigators prepared the TCRbeta library. TCRdb ran MiXCR on the PCR reads and lists one entry per CDR3 protein. The sample lists some 300,000 distinct CDR3 sequences; 10% to 13% were seen once. The sample here was PBMCs from the stem cell graft donor, taken from the stem cell graft. The chain is built from TRBV27 and TRBJ2-1; TRBD2 might be the D (5 bases). The TCR originated in a human donor who donated a stem cell graft to a child with acute lymphoblastic leukemia. The CDR3 DNA sequence: TGTGCCAGCAGTCTCCGGGGAAACTACAATGAGCAGTTCTTC. The encoded protein is CASSLRGNYNEQFF.